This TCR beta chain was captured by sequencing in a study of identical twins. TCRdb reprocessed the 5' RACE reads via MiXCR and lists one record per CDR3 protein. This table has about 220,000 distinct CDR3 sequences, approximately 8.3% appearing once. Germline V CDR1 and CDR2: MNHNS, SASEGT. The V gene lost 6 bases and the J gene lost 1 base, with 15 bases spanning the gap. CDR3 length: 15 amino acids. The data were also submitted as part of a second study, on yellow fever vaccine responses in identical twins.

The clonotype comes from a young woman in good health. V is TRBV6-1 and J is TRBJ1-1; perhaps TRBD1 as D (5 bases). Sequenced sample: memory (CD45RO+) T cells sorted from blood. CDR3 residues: CASSLPGQQNTEAFF. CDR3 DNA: TGTGCCAGCAGCCTACCAGGGCAGCAGAACACTGAAGCTTTCTTT.